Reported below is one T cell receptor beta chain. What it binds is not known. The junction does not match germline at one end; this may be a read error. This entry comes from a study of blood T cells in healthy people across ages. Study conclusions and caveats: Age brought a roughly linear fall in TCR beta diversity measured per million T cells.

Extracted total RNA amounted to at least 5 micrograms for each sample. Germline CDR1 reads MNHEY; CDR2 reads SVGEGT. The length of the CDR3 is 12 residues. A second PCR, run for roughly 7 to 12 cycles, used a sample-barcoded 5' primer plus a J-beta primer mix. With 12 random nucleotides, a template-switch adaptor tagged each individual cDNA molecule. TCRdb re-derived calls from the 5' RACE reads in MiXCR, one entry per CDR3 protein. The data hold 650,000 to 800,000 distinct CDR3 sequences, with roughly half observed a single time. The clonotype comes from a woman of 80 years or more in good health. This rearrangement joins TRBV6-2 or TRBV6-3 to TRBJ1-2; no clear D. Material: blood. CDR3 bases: TGTGCCAGCAGTAACAACAACTGTGGCTACACCTTC. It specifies CASSNNNCGYTF.